The following is a TCR beta chain sequence with its context. Its antigen is unidentified. V gave up 1 base and J gave up 5 bases; unmatched junction bases: 9. Germline CDR1 and CDR2: SGHRS and YFSETQ. The CDR3 covers 16 residues. PCR used 60 Vbeta primers and 13 Jbeta primers. Using immunoSEQ multiplex PCR, the repertoire was profiled, and TCRdb retains in-frame clones only, with some absent. The data show 150,000 to 160,000 clones, 79% seen once. This sample is part of a study of cytomegalovirus exposure and HLA in healthy donors. Study-wide results and limits: Follow-up analysis later connected one missense variant in DCLRE1C with trimming of TCR beta V- and J-genes.

The chain is built from TRBV5-1 and TRBJ2-5, with TRBD1 identical over 9 bases. This sequence originates from a man aged 25 to 40 in good health and CMV-seropositive. Sample: PBMCs. The CDR3 here is CASSLTGGAGEETQYF. The CDR3 DNA reads TGCGCCAGCAGCTTGACAGGGGGCGCGGGGGAGGAGACCCAGTACTTC.